This entry lists 8 T cell receptor beta chains sequenced from one sample in a study of immune evolution from preneoplasia to lung adenocarcinoma. Profiled with immunoSEQ multiplex PCR; TCRdb holds only in-frame clones, not every one. The sample lists 35,000 or so clones, about 73% occurring once. Sequences were obtained from FFPE invasive lung adenocarcinoma tissue. Receptor source: a person aged 55 to 69 with lung adenocarcinoma.

This sequence joins TRBV25-1 and TRBJ2-7, with 7 bases identical to TRBD2. The length of the CDR3 is 14 residues. V dropped 4 bases and J dropped 4; count of bases not matched to a gene: 7. Germline V gene sequence: CDR1 MGHDK, CDR2 SYGVNS. In DNA form, the CDR3 reads TGTGCCAGCAGTGTACCGGGAGGTAGGTACGAGCAGTACTTC. It yields the protein CASSVPGGRYEQYF.

The chain has TRBV27 and TRBJ2-7; 9 bases map to TRBD1. CDR1 and CDR2 from the germline V gene are MNHEY and SMNVEV (reference sequence). The CDR3 consists of 13 residues. The J segment lost 6 bases and the V segment lost 6 bases, leaving 6 bases of the junction unmatched. The CDR3 DNA reads TGTGCCAGCAGGCGACAGGGGGGGGTCGAGCAGTACTTC. Translating gives CASRRQGGVEQYF.

This clone has only one observation. The chain uses TRBV7-2 and TRBJ2-1, with 14 bases lining up with TRBD2. The J segment lost 10 bases and the V segment lost 5 bases, leaving 7 bases of the junction unmatched. Germline V gives CDR1 SGHTA, CDR2 FQGNSA. There are 15 residues in the CDR3. The CDR3 spells CASSIGLAGGREQFF. The CDR3 bases are TGTGCCAGCAGCATCGGACTAGCGGGAGGCCGGGAGCAGTTCTTC.

This clone was seen once. This sequence joins TRBV29-1 and TRBJ2-1; D gene uncertain. The germline CDR1 and CDR2 sequences are SQVTM and ANQGSEA. There are 14 residues in the CDR3. V dropped 4 bases and J dropped 6 bases, with 16 bases sitting between them. CDR3 amino acids: CSVARQSYGNEQFF. As DNA, the CDR3 is TGCAGCGTTGCAAGGCAGTCATATGGCAATGAGCAGTTCTTC.

The rearrangement uses TRBV7-2 and TRBJ2-7, with TRBD2 matching over 7 bases. CDR3 length: 14 residues. V dropped 3 bases and J dropped 2; count of bases not matched to a gene: 4. CDR1 is SGHTA, CDR2 FQGNSA, per germline. In DNA, the CDR3 is TGTGCCAGCAGCTTCTCTAGCGGAGCCTACGAGCAGTACTTC. Translating it yields CASSFSSGAYEQYF.

Points on this clone: This specimen includes other DNA sequences encoding the same CDR3. The rearrangement links TRBV14 to TRBJ2-1; D perhaps matches TRBD1 (5 bases). CDR1 and CDR2 (germline): SGHDN, FVKESK. The V gene lost 5 bases and the J gene lost 4 bases, with 9 bases spanning the gap. CDR3 length: 13 amino acids. The CDR3 spells CASSSDRYNEQFF. The CDR3 coding sequence is TGTGCCAGCAGCTCCGACAGATACAATGAGCAGTTCTTC.

This chain connects TRBV28 to TRBJ1-4; no firm D call. The V end was cut by 3 bases, the J end by 8 bases, with 4 bases between. This CDR3 has 11 residues. Germline CDR1 and CDR2: MDHEN and SYDVKM. This CDR3 is CASSFAEKLFF. Here the CDR3 DNA reads TGTGCCAGCAGTTTCGCCGAAAAACTGTTTTTT.

This clone was seen a few times. In the same sample, other DNA sequences code for this CDR3. This chain uses TRBV18 with TRBJ2-3, with D possibly matching TRBD2 (6 bases). The germline V gene has CDR1 KGHSH and CDR2 LQKENI. The CDR3 has 13 amino acids. Deletions cut 6 bases from V and 6 bases from J, with 13 bases between. The CDR3 loop is CASSQRVGDTQYF. CDR3 bases: TGTGCCAGCTCGCAGCGGGTTGGGGATACGCAGTATTTT.